This TCR beta chain was recovered during a study of shared clonotypes between healthy human individuals. The germline V gene encodes CDR1 SGDLS and CDR2 YYNGEE. Trimming removed 4 bases from V and 0 bases from J, with 11 bases in between. The CDR3 has 15 amino acids. Study findings and constraints: A handful of donors showed sharing of approximately 4.7% of naive CD4 clonotypes.

CD8 cells classed as naive were CD45RO-negative and positively selected for CCR7, excluding terminally differentiated effector memory CD45RA+ cells. In regard to this clone: Its matching antigen is unknown. Other DNA sequences within the sample encode an identical CDR3.

TCRdb's table, derived via immunoSEQ multiplex PCR, lists solely in-frame clones and lacks some. The repertoire holds about 2.2 million clones, with roughly 93% as singletons. The material sequenced was naive CD8+ T cells from PBMCs. This TCR derives from a man younger than 35 in good health. Some clones in this sample may be carry-over from other donors' samples. The chain is built from TRBV9 and TRBJ2-4; D is perhaps TRBD1 or TRBD2 (6 bases each). The CDR3 nucleotides are TGTGCCAGCAGCCCTGGAGGGGGAGCCAAAAACATTCAGTACTTC. Encoded protein: CASSPGGGAKNIQYF. The complete variable domain, with remaining parts taken from reference TRBV9 and TRBJ2-4, reads DSGVTQTPKHLITATGQRVTLRCSPRSGDLSVYWYQQSLDQGLQFLIQYYNGEERAKGNILERFSAQQFPDLHSELNLSSLELGDSALYFCASSPGGGAKNIQYFGAGTRLSVL.